Below are 15 T cell receptor beta chains sequenced from a single sample in a study of cytomegalovirus exposure and HLA in healthy donors. PCR employed 60 Vbeta and 13 Jbeta primers. The data were produced by immunoSEQ multiplex PCR, yet TCRdb's version contains in-frame clones alone and is incomplete. This sample's table has tens of thousands of clones. Sample: PBMCs. These receptors came from a girl between 5 and 17 years old in good health and CMV-seropositive.

The chain is built from TRBV6-5 and TRBJ1-2; 12 bases are a match to TRBD1. J lost 6 bases, V lost 6 bases, and 8 bases had no gene match. Germline CDR1 is MNHEY and CDR2 is SVGAGI. The CDR3 spans 15 residues. The CDR3 nucleotides read TGTGCCAGCAGCACGGGGGACAGGGGGCGGGATGGCTACACCTTC. Translating it yields CASSTGDRGRDGYTF.

The genes are TRBV11-1 and TRBJ2-7, with D perhaps TRBD1 (6 bases). The germline V gene encodes CDR1 SGHAT and CDR2 FQDESV (reference sequence). The CDR3 runs to 12 residues. Written as DNA, the CDR3 is TGTGCTAGGAAGGACAGATCCTACGAGCAGTACGTC. Translated, it gives CARKDRSYEQYV.

V and J are TRBV7-3 and TRBJ1-1, with D perhaps TRBD1 (5 bases). Germline CDR1 reads SGHTA; CDR2 reads FQGTGA. V was clipped by 2 bases and J by 6 bases, with 10 bases between them. The CDR3 consists of 13 residues. The CDR3 coding sequence is TGTGCCAGCAGCTTAGAGGCGGGGGCTGAAGCTTTCTTT. Translated: CASSLEAGAEAFF.

The rearrangement joins TRBV18 to TRBJ1-2; D perhaps matches TRBD1 (5 bases). This CDR3 comprises 14 residues. Germline CDR1 is KGHSH and CDR2 is LQKENI. V shed 3 bases and J shed 4 bases, with 12 bases lying between them. CDR3 amino acids: CASSPGPQVYGYTF. CDR3 nucleotide sequence: TGTGCCAGCTCACCCGGTCCACAGGTCTATGGCTACACCTTC.

The chain employs TRBV11-3 and TRBJ1-1; 7 bases fit TRBD1. In germline, CDR1 is SGHNT, CDR2 YENEEA. The CDR3 spans 17 residues. Trimming at V came to 1 base and at J to 3 bases, leaving 11 bases not matched to a gene. The CDR3 region is CASSLGATTGQDTEAFF. In DNA, the CDR3 is TGTGCCAGCAGCTTAGGCGCAACGACAGGGCAGGACACTGAAGCTTTCTTT.

CDR3 sequence (DNA): TGTGCCAGCAGTGAGTTGCAGGGTCGGAACACTGAAGCTTTCTTT. Translated: CASSELQGRNTEAFF. The chain links TRBV2 to TRBJ1-1; a possible D gene is TRBD1 (5 bases). The CDR3 is made up of 15 amino acids. Trimming cost V 3 bases and J 1 base, with 12 bases left between them. Germline CDR1 and CDR2: SNHLY and FYNNEI.

CDR3 bases: TGTGCCAGCAGCCGACAGCAAAACTCTGGAAACACCATATATTTT. Amino acids: CASSRQQNSGNTIYF. The chain recombines TRBV9 with TRBJ1-3; maybe TRBD1 (5 bases). CDR3 size: 15 residues. V dropped 4 bases and J dropped 0 bases, with 11 bases sitting between them. Germline V gene data show CDR1 as SGDLS and CDR2 as YYNGEE.

This chain's CDR3 is CASSPGTGGRETQYF. The CDR3 coding sequence is TGCGCCAGCAGCCCCGGGACAGGGGGCCGGGAGACCCAGTACTTC. The genes are TRBV4-3 and TRBJ2-5; 12 bases align to TRBD1. Germline V gene sequence: CDR1 LGHNA, CDR2 YSLEER. The CDR3 contains 15 residues. V trimming: 4 bases; J trimming: 5 bases; junction bases outside the gene matches: 5.

V is TRBV7-9 and J is TRBJ2-2; D perhaps matches TRBD2 (7 bases). V was clipped by 7 bases and J by 1 base, with 16 bases between them. Germline CDR1 and CDR2: SEHNR and FQNEAQ (reference sequence). The CDR3 has 16 residues. CDR3 in amino acids: CASNGGAEKNTGELFF. CDR3 sequence (DNA): TGTGCCAGCAATGGGGGGGCGGAAAAGAACACCGGGGAGCTGTTTTTT.

The gene calls are TRBV6-5 and TRBJ1-6, with 7 bases matching TRBD1. The CDR3 is 15 residues long. Germline CDR1 and CDR2: MNHEY and SVGAGI. Trimming removed 4 bases from V and 8 bases from J; junction bases left unmatched: 8. The CDR3: CASSSSQGFYSPLHF. CDR3 coding DNA: TGTGCCAGCAGTTCGTCACAGGGGTTTTATTCACCCCTCCACTTT.

The genes are TRBV30 and TRBJ1-6; 8 nucleotides agree with TRBD1. Losses at the gene ends were 1 base for V and 6 bases for J; bases not matched to a gene: 8. The CDR3 sequence is 16 residues long. Germline CDR1 reads GTSNPN; CDR2 reads SVGIG (reference sequence). CDR3 sequence reads: CAWSEQGGPPNSPLHF. The DNA of the CDR3 is TGTGCCTGGAGTGAACAGGGGGGCCCCCCTAATTCACCCCTCCACTTT.

V usage is TRBV18 and J usage is TRBJ1-1, with D hard to call. CDR3 length: 12 amino acids. CDR1 and CDR2 (germline): KGHSH, LQKENI. The chain's CDR3 is CAERTKNTEAFF. In DNA form, the CDR3 reads TGTGCAGAAAGAACTAAGAACACTGAAGCTTTCTTT.

The rearrangement links TRBV29-1 to TRBJ1-1; unclear D gene. CDR1 SQVTM and CDR2 ANQGSEA come from the germline V gene. This CDR3 has 13 residues. V dropped 7 bases and J dropped 9 bases, with 21 bases sitting between them. The CDR3 is CSAGTGQFGKAFF. The CDR3 coding sequence is TGCAGCGCCGGAACCGGGCAGTTCGGGAAAGCTTTCTTT.

The CDR3 sequence: CASSQDPLAGGNVDTQYF. The CDR3 DNA reads TGTGCCAGCAGCCAAGACCCTTTAGCGGGGGGAAATGTAGATACGCAGTATTTT. This chain links TRBV4-2 with TRBJ2-3, with 10 bases aligning to TRBD2. The germline CDR1 and CDR2 sequences are LGHNA and YNFKEQ. The CDR3 covers 18 residues. Losses at the gene ends were 0 bases for V and 5 bases for J; bases not matched to a gene: 11.

The CDR3 loop is CASSLGAHGYTF. CDR3 DNA: TGTGCCAGCAGTTTAGGGGCCCATGGCTACACCTTC. The chain combines TRBV28 with TRBJ1-2, with a weak D call TRBD1 (5 bases). Trimming took 2 bases from V and 6 from J, leaving 7 bases between them. Germline V gene lookup returns CDR1 MDHEN and CDR2 SYDVKM. The CDR3 loop spans 12 amino acids.